The 26 T cell receptor beta chains in this list originate from one sample, sequenced in a study of T cell responses to AZD1222 COVID-19 vaccine. Profiling relied on immunoSEQ multiplex PCR, and the TCRdb table lists in-frame clones only, not all of them. The data hold about 130,000 clones, with about 87% observed a single time. The specimen was peripheral blood, collected on day 0 of AZD1222 vaccination. The receptor set was obtained from an adult in good health.

The chain carries TRBV5-1 and TRBJ1-1; D may be TRBD1 (6 bases). This CDR3 has 13 amino acids. Germline V gene lookup returns CDR1 SGHRS and CDR2 YFSETQ. V gave up 4 bases and J gave up 5 bases, with 12 bases separating them. CDR3 residues: CASSNREGTEAFF. CDR3 sequence (DNA): TGCGCCAGCAGCAACAGGGAAGGGACTGAAGCTTTCTTT.

This clone was seen a few times. J is TRBJ2-7 and V is TRBV5-4; TRBD1 matches 9 bases. J was trimmed by 3 bases and V by 3 bases; bases with no gene match: 1. From germline, CDR1 is SGHNT and CDR2 YYREEE (reference sequence). This CDR3 contains 13 residues. The chain's CDR3 is CASSWDRDYEQYF. The DNA of the CDR3 is TGTGCCAGCAGCTGGGACAGGGACTACGAGCAGTACTTC.

This chain connects TRBV19 to TRBJ1-1; D is ambiguous. Germline V gene sequence: CDR1 LNHDA, CDR2 SQIVND (reference sequence). CDR3 length equals 13 residues. Trimming removed 5 bases from V and 1 base from J, with 8 bases in between. The CDR3: CASSLQRNTEAFF. CDR3 sequence (DNA): TGTGCCAGTAGTCTCCAGAGGAACACTGAAGCTTTCTTT.

The CDR3 region is CASSPRRATGELFF. The CDR3 nucleotides read TGTGCCAGCAGCCCCCGGAGGGCCACCGGGGAGCTGTTTTTT. The chain has TRBV11-2 and TRBJ2-2; D is possibly TRBD2 (6 bases). Trimming cost V 5 bases and J 4 bases, with 11 bases left between them. CDR1 SGHAT and CDR2 FQNNGV come from the germline V gene. The CDR3 loop spans 14 amino acids.

The chain employs TRBV19 and TRBJ2-5, with D perhaps TRBD1 (6 bases). V lost 3 bases to trimming and J lost 5 bases, with 19 bases between them. The length of the CDR3 is 16 residues. Germline V gene data show CDR1 as LNHDA and CDR2 as SQIVND (reference sequence). CDR3 in amino acids: CASSMRKTGTSETQYF. CDR3 nucleotides: TGTGCCAGTAGTATGCGCAAAACAGGGACGTCGGAGACCCAGTACTTC.

The V gene is TRBV2, the J gene TRBJ1-2; 7 bases fit TRBD1. The CDR3 runs 13 residues. Trimming at V came to 5 bases and at J to 3 bases, leaving 3 bases not matched to a gene. Looked up from germline, CDR1 is SNHLY and CDR2 is FYNNEI. The CDR3 bases are TGTGCCAGCAGTTCAGACAGGGACTATGGCTACACCTTC. It translates to CASSSDRDYGYTF.

The chain employs TRBV4-2 and TRBJ1-4; TRBD1 matches 10 bases. CDR3 size: 14 residues. V shed 3 bases, J shed 7 bases, and the junction held 2 bases outside the gene matches. Germline lookup yields CDR1 LGHNA and CDR2 YNFKEQ. CDR3 in DNA: TGTGCCAGCAGCCAGGGACAGGGGACTGAAAAACTGTTTTTT. This gives the protein CASSQGQGTEKLFF.

V gene TRBV4-1 combines with J gene TRBJ1-6; D unresolved. The length of the CDR3 is 15 residues. Trimming took off 4 bases at V and 8 bases at J, with 15 bases between the two ends. CDR1 MGHRA and CDR2 YSYEKL come from the germline V gene. The CDR3 DNA follows: TGCGCCAGCAGCCGAGCCGTGACAAGGGATTCACCCCTCCACTTT. The encoded protein is CASSRAVTRDSPLHF.

The genes are TRBV2 and TRBJ2-5; 8 bases align to TRBD1. The V gene's germline CDR1 is SNHLY and CDR2 FYNNEI. CDR3 length: 15 residues. The ends lost 6 bases at V and 5 bases at J; junction bases unmatched: 11. Here the CDR3 reads CASSRYGTGWETQYF. CDR3 DNA: TGTGCCAGCAGCCGTTACGGGACAGGATGGGAGACCCAGTACTTC.

V is TRBV27 and J is TRBJ2-7; D uncertain. The CDR3 runs to 13 residues. Germline values: CDR1 MNHEY, CDR2 SMNVEV (reference sequence). Trimming left V 0 bases short and J 5 bases short, with 8 bases between. Written as DNA, the CDR3 is TGTGCCAGCAGTTTATCGAAATGGGACGAGCAGTACTTC. Its protein is CASSLSKWDEQYF.

This rearrangement joins TRBV10-3 to TRBJ1-1; no definite D call. From germline, CDR1 is ENHRY and CDR2 SYGVKD. The CDR3 has 13 amino acids. V lost 3 bases to trimming and J lost 11 bases, with 16 bases between them. CDR3 loop: CAISEGGLSAAFF. Here the CDR3 DNA reads TGTGCCATCAGTGAAGGCGGACTTTCGGCGGCTTTCTTT.

This clone appeared a single time. The V gene is TRBV6-5, the J gene TRBJ2-2; a weak D match, TRBD1 (6 bases). Deletions cut 2 bases from V and 7 bases from J, with 17 bases between. The V gene's germline CDR1 is MNHEY and CDR2 SVGAGI. This CDR3 has 16 amino acids. The CDR3 reads CASSYTSGEAGGELFF. The CDR3 DNA reads as TGTGCCAGCAGTTACACGTCAGGGGAAGCTGGCGGGGAGCTGTTTTTT.

The V gene is TRBV5-1, the J gene TRBJ1-5; 7 nucleotides line up with TRBD1. Losses at the gene ends were 4 bases for V and 0 bases for J; bases not matched to a gene: 13. The CDR3 is 18 residues long. CDR1 is SGHRS, CDR2 YFSETQ, per germline. CDR3 sequence (DNA): TGCGCCAGCAGCCCCACGACCGGGACAGCGTATAGCAATCAGCCCCAGCATTTT. As protein: CASSPTTGTAYSNQPQHF. The variable domain in full, with the rest retrieved from reference TRBV5-1 and TRBJ1-5, is KAGVTQTPRYLIKTRGQQVTLSCSPISGHRSVSWYQQTPGQGLQFLFEYFSETQRNKGNFPGRFSGRQFSNSRSEMNVSTLELGDSALYLCASSPTTGTAYSNQPQHFGDGTRLSIL.

This clone was detected only once. The chain joins TRBV18 to TRBJ1-3; no clear D gene. Trimming left V 3 bases short and J 0 bases short, with 6 bases between. Per the germline V gene, CDR1 is KGHSH and CDR2 is LQKENI. The CDR3 loop spans 14 amino acids. CDR3 sequence reads: CASSPVVSGNTIYF. CDR3 nucleotides: TGTGCCAGCTCACCGGTTGTCTCTGGAAACACCATATATTTT.

V and J are TRBV6-6 and TRBJ2-4, with D unresolved. Germline CDR1 MNHNY, CDR2 SVGAGI (reference sequence). Trimming cost V 4 bases and J 3 bases, with 16 bases left between them. This CDR3 has 16 residues. In nucleotides, the CDR3 is TGTGCCAGCAGTTCCACACTCCTGGGGATCAAAAACATTCAGTACTTC. Its translation: CASSSTLLGIKNIQYF.

This sequence joins TRBV6-6 and TRBJ1-1; no clear D gene. Trimming removed 5 bases from V and 1 base from J, with 8 bases in between. This CDR3 contains 13 residues. Germline CDR1 and CDR2: MNHNY and SVGAGI (reference sequence). The CDR3 region is CASSDNGNTEAFF. As DNA, the CDR3 is TGTGCCAGCAGTGATAATGGGAACACTGAAGCTTTCTTT.

The chain employs TRBV7-9 and TRBJ2-2; no clear D. The germline V gene encodes CDR1 SEHNR and CDR2 FQNEAQ (reference sequence). The CDR3 extends over 17 amino acids. The ends were cut back, 2 bases at V and 3 bases at J, with 16 bases in the middle. The CDR3 here is CASSLRPSRMDTGELFF. The CDR3 nucleotides read TGTGCCAGCAGCTTAAGGCCCTCTAGAATGGACACCGGGGAGCTGTTTTTT.

This chain joins TRBV6-5 and TRBJ1-5; D is perhaps TRBD1 (6 bases). The CDR3 extends over 15 amino acids. V lost 4 bases, J lost 3 bases, and 13 bases lay in between. Germline assignment: CDR1 MNHEY and CDR2 SVGAGI. The CDR3 DNA follows: TGTGCCAGCAGTTGGGTGCGGGGGCCCAATCAGCCCCAGCATTTT. Protein product: CASSWVRGPNQPQHF.

This chain uses TRBV28 with TRBJ2-7; no reliable D call. V lost 4 bases, J lost 0 bases, and 10 bases lay in between. CDR1 MDHEN and CDR2 SYDVKM come from the germline V gene. The CDR3 is made up of 14 amino acids. CDR3 bases: TGTGCCAGCAGTTCACCGACACTCTCCTACGAGCAGTACTTC. This translates into CASSSPTLSYEQYF. Full variable domain (remainder filled in from reference TRBV28 and TRBJ2-7): DVKVTQSSRYLVKRTGEKVFLECVQDMDHENMFWYRQDPGLGLRLIYFSYDVKMKEKGDIPEGYSVSREKKERFSLILESASTNQTSMYLCASSSPTLSYEQYFGPGTRLTVT.

This chain joins TRBV7-8 and TRBJ1-5; D is undetermined. V was clipped by 1 base and J by 7 bases, with 8 bases between them. CDR3 length equals 13 residues. Germline V CDR1 and CDR2: SGHVS, FQNEAQ. DNA for the CDR3: TGTGCCAGCAGCTTAGTTTCGCGCCAGCCCCAGCATTTT. This encodes CASSLVSRQPQHF.

A single count supports this clone. This chain uses TRBV11-2 with TRBJ2-5; D is unresolved. This CDR3 spans 12 amino acids. Germline lookup yields CDR1 SGHAT and CDR2 FQNNGV. V was clipped by 3 bases and J by 8 bases, with 10 bases between them. The CDR3 loop is CASSLDGRTQYF. The DNA for the CDR3 is TGTGCCAGCAGCTTGGACGGGCGAACCCAGTACTTC. Looking up the rest from reference TRBV11-2 and TRBJ2-5 gives the full variable domain: EAGVAQSPRYKIIEKRQSVAFWCNPISGHATLYWYQQILGQGPKLLIQFQNNGVVDDSQLPKDRFSAERLKGVDSTLKIQPAKLEDSAVYLCASSLDGRTQYFGPGTRLLVL.

The J gene is TRBJ2-4, the V gene TRBV4-3, with D unresolved. CDR3 length: 17 amino acids. Trimming stripped 0 bases from V and 1 base from J, with 13 bases between. Germline loops: CDR1 LGHNA, CDR2 YSLEER. CDR3 loop: CASSQDGTDNAKNIQYF. The CDR3 DNA is TGCGCCAGCAGCCAAGATGGCACAGACAACGCCAAAAACATTCAGTACTTC.

This clone occurred once. This chain links TRBV19 with TRBJ2-5; TRBD2 might be the D (6 bases). Trimming removed 3 bases from V and 0 bases from J, with 8 bases in between. CDR3 length: 14 amino acids. Germline lookup yields CDR1 LNHDA and CDR2 SQIVND (reference sequence). The CDR3 reads CASSITGDQETQYF. The CDR3, as DNA: TGTGCCAGTAGTATCACGGGGGACCAAGAGACCCAGTACTTC.

V usage is TRBV24-1 and J usage is TRBJ1-5; 10 bases fit TRBD1. From germline, CDR1 is KGHDR and CDR2 SFDVKD. The CDR3 contains 17 residues. V shed 7 bases, J shed 2 bases, and the junction held 10 bases outside the gene matches. The CDR3 protein is CATSPGTGDFGNQPQHF. In DNA form, the CDR3 reads TGTGCCACCAGCCCCGGGACAGGGGATTTTGGCAATCAGCCCCAGCATTTT.

This chain connects TRBV5-1 to TRBJ2-1; 13 bases match TRBD2. CDR1 is SGHRS and CDR2 is YFSETQ in the germline V gene. V shed 4 bases and J 9 bases; nucleotides not matched to a gene: 7. The CDR3 sequence is 15 residues long. The CDR3 sequence: CASSPGLAGAREQFF. CDR3 sequence (DNA): TGCGCCAGCAGCCCCGGACTAGCGGGAGCGCGTGAGCAGTTCTTC.

A few counts support this clone. The chain combines TRBV18 with TRBJ1-1; perhaps TRBD1 as D (5 bases). V was cut by 9 bases and J by 0 bases, with 14 bases left in between. The CDR3 has 14 residues. Looked up from germline, CDR1 is KGHSH and CDR2 is LQKENI. The CDR3 loop reads CASSRTIMNTEAFF. As DNA, the CDR3 is TGTGCCAGTTCCCGGACAATCATGAACACTGAAGCTTTCTTT.